This TCR beta chain was observed in a study of blood T cell repertoires in COVID-19. Study-wide background: Collection of acute and convalescent COVID-19 samples took place in the United States, Italy and Spain. T cells, B-cell-depleted T cells, or PBMCs supplied cDNA or gDNA.

Germline V lookup: CDR1 SGHDN, CDR2 FVKESK. The length of the CDR3 is 19 residues. V lost 0 bases, J lost 2 bases, and 17 bases lay in between. Only a few counts were recorded for this clone. Original methodology: Amplification from reference gene primers served as the basis for estimated nucleated cell counts. The method was immunoSEQ multiplex PCR; TCRdb's version includes in-frame clones alone and lacks a portion of them. V, J and clone size reflect that table, while D and trimming were determined from the DNA. The sample consists of 300,000 to 450,000 clones, 85% of them appearing once. This sequence was found in a woman between 18 and 29 years old with acute or convalescent COVID-19. This rearrangement joins TRBV14 to TRBJ2-6, with D tentatively TRBD1 (5 bases). The sample comprised peripheral blood. CDR3 DNA sequence: TGTGCCAGCAGCCAAGATAAGGTGCCAGGGTTTGCTGGGGCCAACGTCCTGACTTTC. Translating gives CASSQDKVPGFAGANVLTF.